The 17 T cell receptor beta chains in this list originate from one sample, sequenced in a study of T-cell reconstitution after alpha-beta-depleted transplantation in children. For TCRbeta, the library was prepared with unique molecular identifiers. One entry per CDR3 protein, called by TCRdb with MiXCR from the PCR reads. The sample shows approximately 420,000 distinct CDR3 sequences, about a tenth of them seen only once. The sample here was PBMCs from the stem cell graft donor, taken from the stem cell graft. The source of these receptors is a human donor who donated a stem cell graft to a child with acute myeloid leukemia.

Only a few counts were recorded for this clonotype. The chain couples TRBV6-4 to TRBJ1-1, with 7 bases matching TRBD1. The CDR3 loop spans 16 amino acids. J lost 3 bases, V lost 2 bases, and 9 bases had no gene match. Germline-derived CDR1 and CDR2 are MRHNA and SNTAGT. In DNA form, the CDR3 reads TGTGCCAGCAGTGACCGGTCAGGGGGTTCGGACACTGAAGCTTTCTTT. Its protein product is CASSDRSGGSDTEAFF.

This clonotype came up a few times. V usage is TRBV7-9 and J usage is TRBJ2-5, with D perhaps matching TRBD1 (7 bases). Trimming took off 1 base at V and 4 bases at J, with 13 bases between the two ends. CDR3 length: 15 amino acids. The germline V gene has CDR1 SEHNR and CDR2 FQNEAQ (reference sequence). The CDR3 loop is CASSLGQGGGETQYF. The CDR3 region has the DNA TGTGCCAGCAGCTTAGGACAGGGAGGTGGAGAGACCCAGTACTTC.

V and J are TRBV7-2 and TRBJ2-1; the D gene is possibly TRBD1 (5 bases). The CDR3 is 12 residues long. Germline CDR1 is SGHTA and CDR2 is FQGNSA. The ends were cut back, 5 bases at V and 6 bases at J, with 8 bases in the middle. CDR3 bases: TGTGCCAGCAGCGCAGGGTCCAATGAGCAGTTCTTC. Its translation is CASSAGSNEQFF. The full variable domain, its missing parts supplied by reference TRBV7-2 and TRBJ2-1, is GAGVSQSPSNKVTEKGKDVELRCDPISGHTALYWYRQSLGQGLEFLIYFQGNSAPDKSGLPSDRFSAERTGGSVSTLTIQRTQQEDSAVYLCASSAGSNEQFFGPGTRLTVL.

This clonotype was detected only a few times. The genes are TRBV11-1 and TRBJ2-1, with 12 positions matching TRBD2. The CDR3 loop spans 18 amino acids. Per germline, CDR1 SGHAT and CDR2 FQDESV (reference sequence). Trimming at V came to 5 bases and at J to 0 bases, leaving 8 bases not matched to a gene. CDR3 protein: CASSRTTSGGSSYNEQFF. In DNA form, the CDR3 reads TGTGCCAGCAGCCGCACCACTAGCGGGGGGAGCTCCTACAATGAGCAGTTCTTC.

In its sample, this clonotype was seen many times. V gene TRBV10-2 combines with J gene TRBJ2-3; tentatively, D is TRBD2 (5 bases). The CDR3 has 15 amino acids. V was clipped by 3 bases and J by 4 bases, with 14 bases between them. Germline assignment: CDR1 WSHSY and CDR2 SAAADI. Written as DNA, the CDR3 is TGCGCCAGCAGTGACGCGGGTAGAATTCCAGATACGCAGTATTTT. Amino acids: CASSDAGRIPDTQYF.

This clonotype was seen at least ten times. CDR3 region: CASSQSGRGLGYTF. In DNA form, the CDR3 reads TGTGCCAGCAGCCAATCGGGCAGGGGGCTTGGCTACACCTTC. The chain links TRBV16 to TRBJ1-2, with TRBD1 identical over 8 bases. The germline V gene encodes CDR1 KGHSY and CDR2 FQNENV. The CDR3 consists of 14 residues. V lost 0 bases, J lost 7 bases, and 4 bases stayed unmatched.

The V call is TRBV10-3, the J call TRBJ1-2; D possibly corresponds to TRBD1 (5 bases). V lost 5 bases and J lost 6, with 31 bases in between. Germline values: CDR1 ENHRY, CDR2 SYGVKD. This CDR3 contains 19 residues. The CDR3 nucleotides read TGTGCCATCAGTCCTTCCCTTCTTCGCCGGGGGATACGCGATCATGGCTACACCTTC. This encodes CAISPSLLRRGIRDHGYTF.

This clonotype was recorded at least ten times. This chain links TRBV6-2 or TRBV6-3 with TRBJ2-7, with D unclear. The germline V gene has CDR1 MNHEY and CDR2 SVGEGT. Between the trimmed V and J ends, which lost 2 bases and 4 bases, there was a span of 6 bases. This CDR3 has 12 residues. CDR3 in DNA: TGTGCCAGCAGTTACAACAATTACGAGCAGTACTTC. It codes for CASSYNNYEQYF.

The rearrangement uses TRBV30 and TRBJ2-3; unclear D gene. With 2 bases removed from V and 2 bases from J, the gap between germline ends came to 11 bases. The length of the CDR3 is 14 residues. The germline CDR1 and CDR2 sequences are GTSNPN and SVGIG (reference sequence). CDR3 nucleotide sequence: TGTGCCTGGAGTACCTGGTCTGTCACAGATACGCAGTATTTT. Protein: CAWSTWSVTDTQYF. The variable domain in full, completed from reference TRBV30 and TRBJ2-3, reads SQTIHQWPATLVQPVGSPLSLECTVEGTSNPNLYWYRQAAGRGLQLLFYSVGIGQISSEVPQNLSASRPQDRQFILSSKKLLLSDSGFYLCAWSTWSVTDTQYFGPGTRLTVL.

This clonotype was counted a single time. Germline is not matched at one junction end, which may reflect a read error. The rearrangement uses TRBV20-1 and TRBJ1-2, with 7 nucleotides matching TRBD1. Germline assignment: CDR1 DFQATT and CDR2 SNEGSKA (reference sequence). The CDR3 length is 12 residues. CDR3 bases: TGCAGTGCTAGAGTGACAGGGTATGGCTGCACCTTC. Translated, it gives CSARVTGYGCTF.

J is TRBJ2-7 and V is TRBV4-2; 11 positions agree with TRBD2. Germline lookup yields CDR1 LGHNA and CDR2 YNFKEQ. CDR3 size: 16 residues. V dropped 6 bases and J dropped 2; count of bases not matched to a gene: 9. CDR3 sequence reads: CASSRGTSGSAYEQYF. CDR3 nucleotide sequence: TGTGCCAGCAGTCGGGGTACTAGCGGGAGCGCCTACGAGCAGTACTTC.

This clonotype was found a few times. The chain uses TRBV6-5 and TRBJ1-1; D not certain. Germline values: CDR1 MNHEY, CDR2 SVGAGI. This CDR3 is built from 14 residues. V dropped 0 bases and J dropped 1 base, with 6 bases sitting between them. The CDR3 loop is CASSYSKANTEAFF. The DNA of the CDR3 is TGTGCCAGCAGTTACTCGAAGGCGAACACTGAAGCTTTCTTT.

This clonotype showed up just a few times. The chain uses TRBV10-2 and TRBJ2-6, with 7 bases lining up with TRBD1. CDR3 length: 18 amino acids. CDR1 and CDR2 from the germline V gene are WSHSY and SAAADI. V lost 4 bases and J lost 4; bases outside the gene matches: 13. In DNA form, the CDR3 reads TGCGCCAGCAGTGCAGATGCCCCGACAGGGTTCGGGGCCAACGTCCTGACTTTC. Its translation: CASSADAPTGFGANVLTF.

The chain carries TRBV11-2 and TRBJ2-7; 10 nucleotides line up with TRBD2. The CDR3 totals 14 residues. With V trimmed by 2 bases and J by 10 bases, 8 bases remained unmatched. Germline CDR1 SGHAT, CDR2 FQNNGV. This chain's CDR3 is CASSLTSGTPGQYV. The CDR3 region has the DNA TGTGCCAGCAGCTTAACTAGCGGGACACCGGGACAGTACGTC.

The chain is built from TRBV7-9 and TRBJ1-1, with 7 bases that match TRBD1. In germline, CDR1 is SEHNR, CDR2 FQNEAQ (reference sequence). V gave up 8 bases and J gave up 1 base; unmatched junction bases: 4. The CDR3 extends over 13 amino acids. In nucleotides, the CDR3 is TGTGCCAGCGCGGGACAGCCGAACACTGAAGCTTTCTTT. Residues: CASAGQPNTEAFF.

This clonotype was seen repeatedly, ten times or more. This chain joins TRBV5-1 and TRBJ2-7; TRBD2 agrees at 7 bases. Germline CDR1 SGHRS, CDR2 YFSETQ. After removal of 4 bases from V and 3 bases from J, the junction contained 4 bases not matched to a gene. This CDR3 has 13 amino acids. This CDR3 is CASSPSGNYEQYF. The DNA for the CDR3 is TGCGCCAGCAGCCCGAGCGGGAACTACGAGCAGTACTTC.

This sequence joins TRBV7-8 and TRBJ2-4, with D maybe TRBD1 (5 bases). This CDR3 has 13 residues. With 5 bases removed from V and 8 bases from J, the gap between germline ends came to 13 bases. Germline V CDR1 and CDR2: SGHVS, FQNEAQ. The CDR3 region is CASSQGQGYIQYF. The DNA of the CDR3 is TGTGCCAGCAGCCAGGGCCAGGGCTACATTCAGTACTTC.